One and the same sample provided the 21 T cell receptor beta chains below, sequenced in a study of early T cells in non-severe SARS-CoV-2 infection. TCRdb ran MiXCR on the 5' RACE reads and lists one entry per CDR3 protein. The sample lists tens of thousands of distinct CDR3 sequences, around 9.3% seen once, with about 3.8% in the top ten. Here the sequenced sample was whole blood, taken at baseline. The receptors come from an adult who was a healthcare worker with PCR-confirmed SARS-CoV-2 infection or an uninfected control (not recorded which).

On this clonotype: This clone may be a read error of a much larger clone one base away. For the CDR3, the DNA is TGTGCCAGCAGCCAGGACCGGGGGGACTCCAACGAGCAGTACTTC. It yields the protein CASSQDRGDSNEQYF. The chain recombines TRBV4-2 with TRBJ2-7, with 7 nucleotides matching TRBD2. Germline CDR1 is LGHNA and CDR2 is YNFKEQ. The CDR3 sequence is 15 residues long.

This clonotype has at least ten counts. The gene calls are TRBV7-3 and TRBJ2-7; a possible D gene is TRBD2 (6 bases). The V end was cut by 5 bases, the J end by 5 bases, with 16 bases between. The CDR3 has 14 residues. Germline V lookup: CDR1 SGHTA, CDR2 FQGTGA. The CDR3 region is CASSPRAGRDEQYF. CDR3 coding DNA: TGTGCCAGCAGCCCACGGGCGGGACGGGACGAGCAGTACTTC. Full variable domain (rest looked up from reference TRBV7-3 and TRBJ2-7): GAGVSQTPSNKVTEKGKYVELRCDPISGHTALYWYRQSLGQGPEFLIYFQGTGAADDSGLPNDRFFAVRPEGSVSTLKIQRTERGDSAVYLCASSPRAGRDEQYFGPGTRLTVT.

This clonotype was picked up a small number of times. The chain combines TRBV28 with TRBJ2-3; D might be TRBD1 (5 bases). This CDR3 region has 20 residues. Per the germline V gene, CDR1 is MDHEN and CDR2 is SYDVKM. The germline V and J ends were trimmed by 5 bases and 6 bases, with 33 bases remaining between them. The CDR3 DNA follows: TGTGCCAGCAGTCCCGAGCTTGCCACTCTACGTGGGGCATTGGGTGATACGCAGTATTTT. It is translated as CASSPELATLRGALGDTQYF.

This rearrangement joins TRBV7-9 to TRBJ1-1, with D possibly being TRBD1 (6 bases). The germline gives CDR1 SEHNR, CDR2 FQNEAQ (reference sequence). This CDR3 has 17 amino acids. Trimming stripped 1 base from V and 3 bases from J, with 18 bases between. The DNA of the CDR3 is TGTGCCAGCAGCTTAGTTTTAACCAGGGGTGGGGACACTGAAGCTTTCTTT. Its translation: CASSLVLTRGGDTEAFF.

This clonotype was seen at least ten times. This chain joins TRBV5-1 and TRBJ1-2; D is perhaps TRBD1 (5 bases). Trimming left V 7 bases short and J 4 bases short, with 17 bases between. Germline values: CDR1 SGHRS, CDR2 YFSETQ. CDR3 length equals 14 residues. The CDR3 reads CASGRDGGSYGYTF. DNA for the CDR3: TGCGCCAGCGGAAGGGACGGAGGCAGCTATGGCTACACCTTC. Variable domain in full (rest from reference TRBV5-1 and TRBJ1-2): KAGVTQTPRYLIKTRGQQVTLSCSPISGHRSVSWYQQTPGQGLQFLFEYFSETQRNKGNFPGRFSGRQFSNSRSEMNVSTLELGDSALYLCASGRDGGSYGYTFGSGTRLTVV.

In this sample, this clonotype turned up many times. V gene TRBV19 combines with J gene TRBJ2-4; D is unresolved. With 6 bases removed from V and 0 bases from J, the gap between germline ends came to 12 bases. The CDR3 is 15 amino acids. Germline lookup yields CDR1 LNHDA and CDR2 SQIVND (reference sequence). The CDR3 DNA reads TGTGCCAGTAGCTCCCCAGACCTAGCCAAAAACATTCAGTACTTC. It is translated as CASSSPDLAKNIQYF.

The table lists this clonotype with a few counts. V is TRBV7-2 and J is TRBJ1-1; tentative D call: TRBD1 (5 bases). Germline V gives CDR1 SGHTA, CDR2 FQGNSA. Trimming took off 2 bases at V and 5 bases at J, with 12 bases between the two ends. This CDR3 spans 14 amino acids. The CDR3 sequence is CASSLSTGGTEAFF. CDR3 DNA sequence: TGTGCCAGCAGCTTAAGTACAGGAGGAACTGAAGCTTTCTTT.

This clonotype was picked up a small number of times. This chain links TRBV2 with TRBJ1-1; the D is unclear. Germline-derived CDR1 and CDR2 are SNHLY and FYNNEI. The CDR3 contains 13 residues. The ends were cut back, 4 bases at V and 1 base at J, with 7 bases in the middle. The CDR3 spells CASSVDGNTEAFF. In nucleotides, the CDR3 is TGTGCCAGCAGTGTGGACGGGAACACTGAAGCTTTCTTT.

This clonotype was detected only a few times. The V gene is TRBV29-1, the J gene TRBJ2-7; D is possibly TRBD1 or TRBD2 (5 bases each). V gave up 4 bases and J gave up 0 bases, with 10 bases separating them. This CDR3 is built from 13 residues. Germline CDR1 is SQVTM and CDR2 is ANQGSEA. DNA for the CDR3: TGCAGCGTTGGTGGGGGTACCTCCTACGAGCAGTACTTC. It encodes CSVGGGTSYEQYF.

The table lists this clonotype with many counts. A junction end diverges from the germline sequence, so it may reflect a read error. This chain links TRBV11-2 with TRBJ2-3; possibly TRBD2 for D (5 bases). CDR1 is SGHAT, CDR2 FQNNGV, per germline. The CDR3 is made up of 15 amino acids. The CDR3 spells CASSLLDSLTNTQYF. CDR3 sequence (DNA): TGTGCCAGCAGCTTGTTGGACTCGCTCACAAATACGCAGTATTTT.

This clonotype was observed at least ten times. The V gene is TRBV6-6, the J gene TRBJ1-4; 9 nucleotides match TRBD1. After removal of 6 bases from V and 4 bases from J, the junction contained 3 bases not matched to a gene. CDR3 length: 14 residues. Germline CDR1 and CDR2: MNHNY and SVGAGI (reference sequence). The CDR3, as DNA: TGTGCCAGCAGCGAGGGACAGGGTAATGAAAAACTGTTTTTT. Translated, it gives CASSEGQGNEKLFF.

The sample holds many counts of this clonotype. This chain uses TRBV6-6 with TRBJ1-1; D perhaps matches TRBD1 (6 bases). The V gene lost 7 bases and the J gene lost 11 bases, with 17 bases spanning the gap. Germline V gene lookup returns CDR1 MNHNY and CDR2 SVGAGI (reference sequence). The CDR3 covers 12 residues. The CDR3: CASTAGAMNAFF. The CDR3 nucleotides read TGTGCCAGCACCGCGGGGGCTATGAATGCTTTCTTT.

This clonotype has ten or more counts. This chain connects TRBV12-5 to TRBJ2-5; D not resolved. V lost 4 bases to trimming and J lost 4 bases, with 19 bases between them. The V gene's germline CDR1 is LGHNT and CDR2 FRNRAP. This CDR3 has 16 residues. DNA of the CDR3: TGTGCTAGTGGTTCTACGTCCGGGTCAGAAGGAGAGACCCAGTACTTC. Translation gives CASGSTSGSEGETQYF.

Ten or more counts support this clonotype. The rearrangement uses TRBV9 and TRBJ2-4, with a possible D match to TRBD2 (5 bases). Germline-derived CDR1 and CDR2 are SGDLS and YYNGEE. The CDR3 has 13 amino acids. The germline V and J ends were trimmed by 0 bases and 7 bases, with 8 bases remaining between them. The chain's CDR3 is CASSVDPGNIQYF. The CDR3 bases are TGTGCCAGCAGCGTAGATCCGGGGAACATTCAGTACTTC.

This clonotype was recorded a few times. The gene calls are TRBV30 and TRBJ1-2; D not resolved. V gave up 2 bases and J gave up 7 bases, with 20 bases separating them. In germline, CDR1 is GTSNPN, CDR2 SVGIG (reference sequence). This CDR3 is built from 15 residues. DNA of the CDR3: TGTGCCTGGAGTATAGGACCGTTGACTGGGAGTGGCTACACCTTC. Its translation: CAWSIGPLTGSGYTF.

The chain recombines TRBV4-2 with TRBJ2-7; TRBD2 agrees at 14 bases. Trimming cost V 2 bases and J 5 bases; bases outside gene matches: 5. CDR3 length: 16 residues. Looked up from germline, CDR1 is LGHNA and CDR2 is YNFKEQ. CDR3 coding DNA: TGTGCCAGCAGCCAAAATCCGGGACTAGCGGGAGACGAGCAGTACTTC. It translates to CASSQNPGLAGDEQYF.

The chain uses TRBV30 and TRBJ1-1; unclear D gene. Germline V gene sequence: CDR1 GTSNPN, CDR2 SVGIG (reference sequence). This CDR3 is built from 12 residues. With 2 bases removed from V and 5 bases from J, the gap between germline ends came to 9 bases. As DNA, the CDR3 is TGTGCCTGGAGTCGCAGGAGGACTGAAGCTTTCTTT. Its protein is CAWSRRRTEAFF.

This clonotype has a count of ten or more. The chain has TRBV16 and TRBJ1-1, with D tentatively TRBD1 (5 bases). The CDR3 extends over 14 amino acids. V was shortened by 2 bases and J by 0 bases, with 7 bases between the two germline ends. CDR1 is KGHSY, CDR2 FQNENV, per germline. The CDR3 reads CASSQQQVNTEAFF. CDR3 nucleotides: TGTGCCAGCAGCCAACAACAGGTGAACACTGAAGCTTTCTTT.

This clonotype was seen a few times. This rearrangement joins TRBV25-1 to TRBJ1-1; D ambiguous. The CDR3 runs to 14 residues. V shed 3 bases and J shed 3 bases, with 11 bases lying between them. The germline CDR1 and CDR2 sequences are MGHDK and SYGVNS. CDR3 loop: CASSEAGPYTEAFF. The CDR3 nucleotides are TGTGCCAGCAGTGAGGCCGGGCCCTACACTGAAGCTTTCTTT. Drawing the rest from reference TRBV25-1 and TRBJ1-1, the complete variable domain is EADIYQTPRYLVIGTGKKITLECSQTMGHDKMYWYQQDPGMELHLIHYSYGVNSTEKGDLSSESTVSRIRTEHFPLTLESARPSHTSQYLCASSEAGPYTEAFFGQGTRLTVV.

This clonotype was observed many times. The gene calls are TRBV7-3 and TRBJ1-1; D is perhaps TRBD1 (5 bases). The CDR3 spans 15 residues. Germline CDR1 and CDR2: SGHTA and FQGTGA. Deletions cut 5 bases from V and 2 bases from J, with 15 bases between. CDR3 DNA sequence: TGTGCCAGCAGCCCCCGGGGGATCTCCAACACTGAAGCTTTCTTT. It translates to CASSPRGISNTEAFF.

This clonotype was observed many times. The chain recombines TRBV7-6 with TRBJ2-5; tentative D call: TRBD2 (7 bases). Germline CDR1 SGHVS, CDR2 FNYEAQ. This CDR3 is built from 16 residues. The germline V and J ends were trimmed by 1 base and 5 bases, with 17 bases remaining between them. In DNA, the CDR3 is TGTGCCAGCAGCTTAGTGCCCGGGGGGCCGCAGGAGACCCAGTACTTC. It is translated as CASSLVPGGPQETQYF.